This is a list of T cell receptor beta chains from one sample in a study of T cell responses to AZD1222 COVID-19 vaccine. TCRdb's copy holds only in-frame clones and misses some; the assay was immunoSEQ multiplex PCR. The sample has over 45,000 clones, approximately 85% seen once. This sample comprised peripheral blood, obtained on day 0 of MenACWY control vaccination. The receptors derive from an adult in good health. Both conserved end residues are part of each CDR3. Each record gives: D gene, J gene, V gene, clone size, CDR3 protein, CDR3 DNA. The D gene is left open where the match is weak. Size values are once, few and many counts, or a class for expanded clones, and some rows have none.

>NA|TRBJ1-4|TRBV28|NA
CASSLSGGNEKLFF
TGTGCCAGCAGTTTATCGGGGGGTAATGAAAAACTGTTTTTT
>NA|TRBJ1-1|TRBV7-2|NA
CASSLTVGMNTEAFF
TGTGCCAGCAGCTTAACCGTCGGCATGAACACTGAAGCTTTCTTT
>NA|TRBJ2-2|TRBV21-1|NA
CASSNAGGLVVAGELFF
TGTGCCAGCAGCAATGCGGGAGGCCTCGTGGTGGCCGGGGAGCTGTTTTTT
>TRBD1|TRBJ1-2|TRBV14|NA
CASSQVRGRGYGYTF
TGTGCCAGCAGCCAAGTAAGGGGGCGCGGCTATGGCTACACCTTC
>NA|TRBJ2-3|TRBV4-2|NA
CASSQDLASHRDTQYF
TGTGCCAGCAGCCAAGATTTAGCTAGCCACCGGGATACGCAGTATTTT
>TRBD1|TRBJ2-5|TRBV19|NA
CASSIAGGAFRETQYF
TGTGCCAGTAGTATAGCAGGGGGAGCGTTCCGAGAGACCCAGTACTTC
>NA|TRBJ2-4|TRBV7-2|few
CASSPRPGNIQYF
TGTGCCAGCAGCCCCCGCCCGGGAAACATTCAGTACTTC
>NA|TRBJ1-3|TRBV7-9|NA
CATEKGGSGNTIYF
TGTGCCACGGAGAAGGGGGGATCTGGAAACACCATATATTTT
>TRBD2|TRBJ2-7|TRBV18|NA
CASSQSGSKTYEQYF
TGTGCCAGCTCCCAGAGCGGGAGTAAGACCTACGAGCAGTACTTC
>NA|TRBJ2-7|TRBV18|NA
CASSPTVAYEQYF
TGTGCCAGCTCACCGACAGTTGCCTACGAGCAGTACTTC
>NA|TRBJ2-7|TRBV5-6|NA
CASSPGTAYEQYF
TGTGCCAGCAGCCCCGGGACGGCCTACGAGCAGTACTTC
>NA|TRBJ1-4|TRBV7-9|NA
CASSLGMTTNEKLFF
TGTGCCAGCAGCTTAGGGATGACAACTAATGAAAAACTGTTTTTT
>TRBD1|TRBJ1-1|TRBV10-2|NA
CASHGARGLFKAFF
TGCGCCAGCCATGGGGCCAGGGGGCTTTTTAAAGCTTTCTTT
>NA|TRBJ1-1|TRBV7-2|NA
CASSFQMNTEAFF
TGTGCCAGCAGCTTTCAGATGAACACTGAAGCTTTCTTT
>TRBD1|TRBJ2-5|TRBV7-9|NA
CASSYGDRRKTQYF
TGTGCCAGCAGCTACGGGGACAGACGAAAGACCCAGTACTTC
>TRBD2|TRBJ2-3|TRBV3-1/TRBV3-2|NA
CASSQKRGLALTDTQYF
TGTGCCAGCAGCCAAAAAAGGGGACTAGCGCTCACAGATACGCAGTATTTT
>TRBD1|TRBJ2-1|TRBV5-1|NA
CASIAGQGSYNEQFF
TGCGCCAGCATCGCCGGACAGGGCTCCTACAATGAGCAGTTCTTC
>NA|TRBJ2-1|TRBV28|NA
CASRIGGDGNEQFF
TGTGCCAGCCGGATCGGCGGCGATGGGAATGAGCAGTTCTTC
>NA|TRBJ1-2|TRBV6-6|NA
CASSSGTYGYTF
TGTGCCAGCAGTTCCGGGACTTATGGCTACACCTTC
>NA|TRBJ2-7|TRBV28|NA
CASSLGSYEQYF
TGTGCCAGCAGTTTGGGCAGCTACGAGCAGTACTTC
>TRBD1|TRBJ1-4|TRBV18|NA
CASSPIQGSATNEKLFF
TGTGCCAGCTCACCTATACAGGGGTCTGCAACTAATGAAAAACTGTTTTTT
>NA|TRBJ2-3|TRBV30|once
CAWTSGTDTQYF
TGTGCCTGGACAAGCGGCACAGATACGCAGTATTTT
>NA|TRBJ1-5|TRBV9|once
CASSGTGSQPQHF
TGTGCCAGCAGCGGAACAGGGTCGCAGCCCCAGCATTTT
>TRBD2|TRBJ2-1|TRBV19|NA
CASTPTGRGYNEQFF
TGTGCCAGTACCCCGACCGGGAGGGGCTACAATGAGCAGTTCTTC
>NA|TRBJ1-2|TRBV7-9|NA
CASSSSSRAHHAGGYTF
TGTGCCAGCAGCTCATCCTCTAGGGCACATCACGCAGGGGGCTACACCTTC
>NA|TRBJ1-1|TRBV29-1|NA
CSVRGAMNTEAFF
TGCAGCGTTCGTGGGGCAATGAACACTGAAGCTTTCTTT
>NA|TRBJ1-6|TRBV30|NA
CAWSGGTPNSPLHF
TGTGCCTGGAGTGGGGGGACGCCAAATTCACCCCTCCACTTT
>NA|TRBJ1-1|TRBV5-3|NA
CARSSRQPALMNTEAFF
TGTGCCAGAAGCTCGAGACAGCCCGCCCTTATGAACACTGAAGCTTTCTTT
>NA|TRBJ2-3|TRBV7-6|NA
CASRLSVSLPDTQYF
TGTGCCAGCAGGTTATCGGTGTCGCTCCCAGATACGCAGTATTTT
>TRBD1|TRBJ1-2|TRBV7-2|once
CASSGQASYGYTF
TGTGCCAGCAGCGGACAGGCCTCCTATGGCTACACCTTC
>TRBD2|TRBJ2-1|TRBV19|NA
CAGSLTSGNEQFF
TGTGCCGGATCCCTGACTAGCGGCAATGAGCAGTTCTTC
>TRBD1|TRBJ2-2|TRBV19|NA
CASSIIGTEISNTGELFF
TGTGCCAGTAGTATAATCGGGACAGAGATTTCGAACACCGGGGAGCTGTTTTTT
>NA|TRBJ2-1|TRBV13|NA
CASSVGDLGNEQFF
TGTGCCAGCAGCGTCGGGGATCTTGGCAATGAGCAGTTCTTC
>TRBD1|TRBJ2-1|TRBV13|NA
CASSPPGGNEQFF
TGTGCCAGCAGCCCCCCAGGGGGTAATGAGCAGTTCTTC
>NA|TRBJ2-7|TRBV4-3|NA
CASSQEPGTFYEQYF
TGCGCCAGCAGCCAAGAACCAGGGACCTTCTACGAGCAGTACTTC
>NA|TRBJ1-2|TRBV29-1|NA
CSVYEGYTF
TGCAGTGTCTACGAAGGCTACACCTTC
>NA|TRBJ2-3|TRBV4-1|few
CASSQVLSLAVGDTQYF
TGCGCCAGCAGCCAAGTCCTTTCGTTAGCGGTAGGGGATACGCAGTATTTT
>NA|TRBJ2-6|TRBV5-1|NA
CASSSTISPEGPGANVLTF
TGCGCCAGCAGCTCTACGATCTCCCCAGAGGGCCCTGGGGCCAACGTCCTGACTTTC
>NA|TRBJ2-5|TRBV7-9|NA
CASSSGLQETQYF
TGTGCCAGCAGCTCGGGGCTCCAAGAGACCCAGTACTTC
>TRBD1|TRBJ2-7|TRBV2|NA
CASRQTGDEQYF
TGTGCCAGCAGGCAGACAGGGGACGAGCAGTACTTC
>TRBD2|TRBJ2-2|TRBV11-3|once
CASRPRGTSGRASDTGELFF
TGTGCCAGCAGACCACGTGGGACTAGCGGGAGGGCTTCGGACACCGGGGAGCTGTTTTTT
>TRBD2|TRBJ2-7|TRBV27|NA
CASSFLPPGQGTSGSYEQYF
TGTGCCAGCAGTTTCCTCCCCCCGGGACAAGGGACTAGCGGCTCCTACGAGCAGTACTTC
>NA|TRBJ1-1|TRBV4-3|few
CASSQDTTLRNTEAFF
TGCGCCAGCAGCCAAGATACTACACTGAGGAACACTGAAGCTTTCTTT
>TRBD1|TRBJ1-2|TRBV4-3|NA
CASSQDGWGQGYGYTF
TGCGCCAGCAGCCAAGACGGGTGGGGACAGGGCTATGGCTACACCTTC
>NA|TRBJ1-1|TRBV7-9|NA
CASSPIDSPRKAFF
TGTGCCAGCAGCCCAATAGACAGCCCCCGAAAAGCTTTCTTT
>TRBD1|TRBJ2-6|TRBV24-1|NA
CATSDLATGAGANVLTF
TGTGCCACCAGTGATCTCGCGACAGGGGCCGGGGCCAACGTCCTGACTTTC
>TRBD1|TRBJ2-5|TRBV11-2|NA
CASSLDRVEETQYF
TGTGCCAGCAGCTTGGACAGGGTGGAGGAGACCCAGTACTTC
>NA|TRBJ1-3|TRBV4-3|NA
CASSQDKGLSGNTIYF
TGCGCCAGCAGCCAAGACAAGGGACTCTCTGGAAACACCATATATTTT
>NA|TRBJ2-1|TRBV25-1|NA
CASSELGSGYNEQFF
TGTGCCAGCAGTGAATTAGGTAGCGGTTACAATGAGCAGTTCTTC
>NA|TRBJ2-7|TRBV3-1/TRBV3-2|NA
CASSQFTGSGEQYF
TGTGCCAGCAGCCAGTTTACGGGGTCCGGGGAGCAGTACTTC
>NA|TRBJ2-2|TRBV14|NA
CASSQVEGNTGELFF
TGTGCCAGCAGCCAAGTGGAGGGGAACACCGGGGAGCTGTTTTTT
>TRBD2|TRBJ2-1|TRBV6-6|NA
CASSFAGGKGNEQFF
TGTGCCAGCAGTTTTGCGGGGGGCAAAGGAAATGAGCAGTTCTTC
>NA|TRBJ2-3|TRBV18|NA
CASSPIQRGGTDTQYF
TGTGCCAGCTCCCCCATACAGCGAGGGGGCACAGATACGCAGTATTTT
>NA|TRBJ1-1|TRBV6-5|NA
CASSYRGGHTNTEAFF
TGTGCCAGCAGTTACCGCGGGGGACACACGAACACTGAAGCTTTCTTT
>TRBD1|TRBJ1-1|TRBV19|NA
CASSTAAGTVMNTEAFF
TGTGCCAGTAGTACCGCGGCAGGGACAGTTATGAACACTGAAGCTTTCTTT